This entry is about one T cell receptor beta chain. The target antigen is unknown. J gave up 6 bases and V 3 bases, and 10 bases lay outside the gene matches. Germline lookup yields CDR1 SGHRS and CDR2 YFSETQ. The CDR3 is 15 residues long. This sample is drawn from a study of cytotoxic CD8 clonotypes in ibrutinib-treated CLL. Sequenced by immunoSEQ multiplex PCR; TCRdb stores in-frame clones only, minus some. This table holds about 58,000 clones, approximately 75% found once. Overall study results and limits: Clonotypes that were public were uncommon, and they contracted or stayed stable on treatment.

Source: PBMCs, taken after 12 months of ibrutinib treatment. The chain couples TRBV5-1 to TRBJ1-2; 8 bases agree with TRBD1. This TCR came from a human donor with chronic lymphocytic leukemia. The CDR3 DNA reads as TGCGCCAGCAGCTGGGGCGCAGGGGGCGATGATGGCTACACCTTC. Translation: CASSWGAGGDDGYTF.